Below are 25 T cell receptor beta chains sequenced from a single sample in a study of T cells in Graves' hyperthyroidism and ophthalmopathy. Amplification of TCR beta CDR3 regions was performed using RNA transcripts as template. TCR CDR3 underwent first-round RT-PCR with the HTBI primer set. TCRdb re-analysed the multiplex PCR reads in MiXCR, keeping a single row per CDR3 protein. The repertoire holds over 500,000 distinct CDR3 sequences, 46% seen once, with about 45% in the top ten. Sequencing was carried out using peripheral blood or thyroid tissue (not recorded which). These receptors came from an adult woman with Graves' disease, either hyperthyroidism or ophthalmopathy (not recorded which).

Worth noting for this clonotype: This likely comes from a read error, as the CDR3 has no conserved phenylalanine or tryptophan at its end. The chain links TRBV2 to TRBJ1-1; D might be TRBD1 (5 bases). V gave up 0 bases and J gave up 1 base, with 9 bases separating them. In germline, CDR1 is SNHLY, CDR2 FYNNEI. This CDR3 has 15 residues. The CDR3 nucleotides are TGTGCCAGCAGTGAAGCGGGACCGCCGAACACTGAAGCTTTCCTT. Translating it yields CASSEAGPPNTEAFL.

The chain links TRBV27 to TRBJ1-2; 9 bases agree with TRBD1. V lost 5 bases, J lost 4 bases, and 8 bases stayed unmatched. CDR3 size: 15 residues. CDR1 is MNHEY and CDR2 is SMNVEV in the germline V gene (reference sequence). The CDR3 nucleotides are TGTGCCAGCAGTATCCGACAGGGGGTCGGCTATGGCTACACCTTC. The encoded protein is CASSIRQGVGYGYTF.

This sequence joins TRBV5-6 and TRBJ1-6; a weak D match, TRBD1 (6 bases). The CDR3 is made up of 15 amino acids. CDR1 is SGHDT, CDR2 YYEEEE, per germline. V gave up 4 bases and J gave up 7 bases, with 15 bases separating them. CDR3 residues: CASSRTGTLNSPLHF. The DNA of the CDR3 is TGTGCCAGCAGCCGCACAGGGACCTTGAATTCACCCCTCCACTTT.

This clonotype has a count of ten or more. The J gene is TRBJ1-1, the V gene TRBV20-1, with D uncertain. From germline, CDR1 is DFQATT and CDR2 SNEGSKA (reference sequence). With 3 bases removed from V and 4 bases from J, the gap between germline ends came to 9 bases. The CDR3 length is 12 residues. In DNA form, the CDR3 reads TGCAGTGCTAGTAAGGATGGCACTGAAGCTTTCTTT. It is translated as CSASKDGTEAFF.

This clonotype was counted many times. V gene TRBV7-2 combines with J gene TRBJ1-6, with D tentatively TRBD1 (5 bases). This CDR3 has 16 residues. V was clipped by 1 base and J by 5 bases, with 12 bases between them. Germline values: CDR1 SGHTA, CDR2 FQGNSA. CDR3 protein: CASSLERGANNSPLHF. CDR3 sequence (DNA): TGTGCCAGCAGCTTAGAAAGGGGCGCAAATAATTCACCCCTCCACTTT.

This clonotype was found many times. The chain is built from TRBV7-9 and TRBJ1-4; weak D call: TRBD1 (5 bases). Per the germline V gene, CDR1 is SEHNR and CDR2 is FQNEAQ (reference sequence). CDR3 length: 12 residues. Trimming cost V 5 bases and J 13 bases, with 14 bases left between them. CDR3 in amino acids: CASSVTVGTLFF. The CDR3 DNA follows: TGTGCCAGCAGCGTAACCGTCGGGACACTGTTTTTT.

This clonotype was picked up one time. The junction departs from germline at one end; a sequencing error may be responsible. This rearrangement joins TRBV13 to TRBJ2-6; D remains unclear. The CDR3 spans 14 residues. Germline CDR1 and CDR2: PRHDT and FYEKMQ (reference sequence). For the CDR3, the DNA is TGTGCCAGCCGTTTCCGGAGCCCAGAGAACACTGAAGCTTTC. The encoded protein is CASRFRSPENTEAF.

J is TRBJ1-2 and V is TRBV24-1, with D perhaps TRBD1 (5 bases). With 9 bases removed from V and 1 base from J, the gap between germline ends came to 14 bases. Germline CDR1 KGHDR, CDR2 SFDVKD. CDR3 length: 14 residues. CDR3 loop: CATRDGSLNYGYTF. In DNA form, the CDR3 reads TGTGCCACCCGGGACGGATCTCTTAACTATGGCTACACCTTC.

This clonotype turned up a few times. The rearrangement joins TRBV2 to TRBJ1-4, with a weak D call TRBD1 (5 bases). CDR3 length: 15 residues. V lost 9 bases to trimming and J lost 0 bases, with 14 bases between them. CDR1 and CDR2 (germline): SNHLY, FYNNEI. CDR3 sequence reads: CASIASGTTNEKLFF. For the CDR3, the DNA is TGTGCCAGTATTGCTTCAGGGACAACTAATGAAAAACTGTTTTTT. The complete variable domain, with remaining parts taken from reference TRBV2 and TRBJ1-4, reads EPEVTQTPSHQVTQMGQEVILRCVPISNHLYFYWYRQILGQKVEFLVSFYNNEISEKSEIFDDQFSVERPDGSNFTLKIRSTKLEDSAMYFCASIASGTTNEKLFFGSGTQLSVL.

The rearrangement uses TRBV5-1 and TRBJ2-5; TRBD2 aligns across 9 bases. The ends lost 5 bases at V and 3 bases at J; junction bases unmatched: 8. Germline V gene lookup returns CDR1 SGHRS and CDR2 YFSETQ. CDR3 length equals 15 residues. The CDR3 spells CASRLAGAREETQYF. The CDR3 DNA sequence: TGCGCCAGCAGATTAGCGGGGGCGCGGGAAGAGACCCAGTACTTC.

V gene TRBV19 combines with J gene TRBJ1-1, with D uncertain. CDR1 is LNHDA and CDR2 is SQIVND in the germline V gene (reference sequence). The CDR3 spans 13 residues. Trimming left V 3 bases short and J 10 bases short, with 15 bases between. CDR3 amino acids: CASSITVAEGAFF. The DNA of the CDR3 is TGTGCCAGTAGTATCACCGTGGCAGAGGGAGCTTTCTTT.

Ten or more counts support this clonotype. The genes are TRBV29-1 and TRBJ1-1; possible D gene TRBD1, 5 bases. CDR1 and CDR2 (germline): SQVTM, ANQGSEA. The length of the CDR3 is 14 residues. Trimming stripped 2 bases from V and 2 bases from J, with 12 bases between. The CDR3 sequence: CSVELGGPNTEAFF. DNA for the CDR3: TGCAGCGTTGAACTGGGGGGACCAAACACTGAAGCTTTCTTT. Full variable domain (outside the CDR3, taken from reference TRBV29-1 and TRBJ1-1): SAVISQKPSRDICQRGTSLTIQCQVDSQVTMMFWYRQQPGQSLTLIATANQGSEATYESGFVIDKFPISRPNLTFSTLTVSNMSPEDSSIYLCSVELGGPNTEAFFGQGTRLTVV.

To note about this clonotype: A much larger clone differs by one base, so this may be a read error. The chain is built from TRBV6-6 and TRBJ1-4; D possibly corresponds to TRBD1 (5 bases). The CDR3 spans 15 residues. Germline assignment: CDR1 MNHNY and CDR2 SVGAGI (reference sequence). In nucleotides, the CDR3 is TGTGCCAGCAGTACTCTCAGGGTAGGGAATGAAGAACTGTTTTTT. This encodes CASSTLRVGNEELFF.

V usage is TRBV7-9 and J usage is TRBJ1-2, with D perhaps TRBD1 (6 bases). The CDR3 is made up of 16 amino acids. From germline, CDR1 is SEHNR and CDR2 FQNEAQ (reference sequence). Trimming shortened V by 4 bases and J by 5 bases, and 20 bases separated the two germline ends. DNA of the CDR3: TGTGCCAGCAGCTCAGATCGGACAGCCGGGAGGTATGGCTACACCTTC. It yields the protein CASSSDRTAGRYGYTF. Supplemented by reference TRBV7-9 and TRBJ1-2, the full variable domain reads DTGVSQNPRHKITKRGQNVTFRCDPISEHNRLYWYRQTLGQGPEFLTYFQNEAQLEKSRLLSDRFSAERPKGSFSTLEIQRTEQGDSAMYLCASSSDRTAGRYGYTFGSGTRLTVV.

There are many counts of this clonotype. The gene calls are TRBV20-1 and TRBJ1-6; D gene ambiguous. The CDR3 is made up of 14 amino acids. The germline V gene has CDR1 DFQATT and CDR2 SNEGSKA (reference sequence). V lost 3 bases and J lost 3, with 9 bases in between. CDR3 in DNA: TGCAGTGCTAGGATCAGTTACTATAATTCACCCCTCCACTTT. Protein sequence: CSARISYYNSPLHF.

The table lists this clonotype with a few counts. The chain recombines TRBV24-1 with TRBJ1-1, with D unresolved. Per germline, CDR1 KGHDR and CDR2 SFDVKD. Trimming removed 12 bases from V and 1 base from J, with 11 bases in between. The CDR3 contains 12 residues. The CDR3 here is CAPIGENTEAFF. CDR3 DNA sequence: TGTGCCCCCATCGGCGAGAACACTGAAGCTTTCTTT.

There are a few counts of this clonotype. CDR3 DNA: TGTGCCAGCAGCCCAGGGGGGGAGGCGGTGGACGAGCAGTACTTC. The encoded protein is CASSPGGEAVDEQYF. The rearrangement links TRBV13 to TRBJ2-7; D possibly uses TRBD1 or TRBD2 (7 bases each). CDR1 is PRHDT, CDR2 FYEKMQ, per germline (reference sequence). The CDR3 spans 15 residues. V was clipped by 5 bases and J by 5 bases, with 19 bases between them.

This clonotype was picked up many times. The chain couples TRBV7-9 to TRBJ1-1; D gene unclear. The germline V gene has CDR1 SEHNR and CDR2 FQNEAQ (reference sequence). This CDR3 spans 18 amino acids. The V end was cut by 1 base, the J end by 1 base, with 19 bases between. CDR3 loop: CASSLGFSYSATNTEAFF. CDR3 sequence (DNA): TGTGCCAGCAGCTTAGGTTTCTCCTACTCGGCGACGAACACTGAAGCTTTCTTT.

Notes on this clonotype: A much larger clone lies one base from this, so it may be a read error. V and J are TRBV14 and TRBJ2-7, with TRBD1 matching over 8 bases. The CDR3 length is 15 residues. Germline V lookup: CDR1 SGHDN, CDR2 FVKESK. Trimming removed 6 bases from V and 6 bases from J; junction bases left unmatched: 13. CDR3 amino acids: CASSPTLDRACEQYF. The CDR3 DNA is TGTGCCAGCAGTCCGACCTTGGACAGGGCGTGCGAGCAGTACTTC. Filled out from reference TRBV14 and TRBJ2-7, the complete variable domain reads EAGVTQFPSHSVIEKGQTVTLRCDPISGHDNLYWYRRVMGKEIKFLLHFVKESKQDESGMPNNRFLAERTGGTYSTLKVQPAELEDSGVYFCASSPTLDRACEQYFGPGTRLTVT.

Only a few counts were recorded for this clonotype. The chain recombines TRBV20-1 with TRBJ1-2, with 7 bases identical to TRBD1. The V segment lost 3 bases and the J segment 7 bases; nucleotides outside the gene matches: 8. CDR3 size: 13 residues. The V gene's germline CDR1 is DFQATT and CDR2 SNEGSKA (reference sequence). CDR3 sequence: CSASPSSGGGYTF. The CDR3 coding sequence is TGCAGTGCTAGTCCATCGTCAGGGGGTGGCTACACCTTC.

On this clonotype itself: At one of its ends the junction is not consistent with the germline gene, which may arise from a read error. V and J are TRBV7-7 and TRBJ1-6; no firm D call. The CDR3 spans 11 residues. Germline V lookup: CDR1 SSHAT, CDR2 FNYEAQ (reference sequence). The CDR3 sequence: CASSLAPGPDF. The CDR3 DNA reads as TGTGCCAGCAGCTTAGCGCCCGGGCCTGACTTT.

Many counts were recorded for this clonotype. The chain combines TRBV12-3 or TRBV12-4 with TRBJ1-3, with no clear D. This CDR3 is built from 14 residues. The V gene lost 8 bases and the J gene lost 1 base, with 12 bases spanning the gap. CDR3 nucleotides: TGTGCCAGCCGAGACTCCAAATCTGGAAACACCATATATTTT. It codes for CASRDSKSGNTIYF.

This clonotype was detected many times. The rearrangement joins TRBV2 to TRBJ2-7; TRBD2 agrees at 8 bases. V dropped 2 bases and J dropped 4; count of bases not matched to a gene: 4. CDR3 length: 14 amino acids. Germline V CDR1 and CDR2: SNHLY, FYNNEI. The CDR3 nucleotides read TGTGCCAGCAGTGAAAAGGGACTAGGATACGAGCAGTACTTC. Protein product: CASSEKGLGYEQYF.

There are many counts of this clonotype. The V call is TRBV5-1, the J call TRBJ2-5; 7 nucleotides align to TRBD1. Germline CDR1 reads SGHRS; CDR2 reads YFSETQ. This CDR3 has 14 residues. Trimming took 2 bases from V and 5 from J; bases not matched to a gene: 6. The chain's CDR3 is CASSFTGEQETQYF. The CDR3 DNA is TGCGCCAGCAGCTTCACAGGGGAGCAGGAGACCCAGTACTTC. The full variable domain, completed using reference TRBV5-1 and TRBJ2-5, is KAGVTQTPRYLIKTRGQQVTLSCSPISGHRSVSWYQQTPGQGLQFLFEYFSETQRNKGNFPGRFSGRQFSNSRSEMNVSTLELGDSALYLCASSFTGEQETQYFGPGTRLLVL.

This chain uses TRBV24-1 with TRBJ1-5; D may be TRBD1 (6 bases). The V end lost 7 bases, the J end lost 0 bases, and 15 bases lay between the germline ends. The CDR3 is made up of 16 amino acids. Per the germline V gene, CDR1 is KGHDR and CDR2 is SFDVKD. The CDR3 nucleotides read TGTGCCACCAGGGACAGCGTCTCGGGTAGCAATCAGCCCCAGCATTTT. It specifies CATRDSVSGSNQPQHF.